The 4 T cell receptor beta chains in this list originate from one sample, sequenced in a study of T cell responses to AZD1222 COVID-19 vaccine. Method: immunoSEQ multiplex PCR; TCRdb's copy keeps in-frame clones and lacks some. Listed are about 140,000 clones; about 2.2% falls within the top ten. Sequencing was carried out using peripheral blood. The source is an adult in good health.

The chain recombines TRBV6-2 or TRBV6-3 with TRBJ1-1; 9 bases match TRBD1. Germline CDR1 reads MNHEY; CDR2 reads SVGEGT. There are 18 residues in the CDR3. Germline trimming cut 2 bases from V and 0 bases from J; bases unmatched to any gene: 10. The CDR3 DNA sequence: TGTGCCAGCAGTTACAACACAGGGGGCGCCCAGTTGAACACTGAAGCTTTCTTT. Its translation is CASSYNTGGAQLNTEAFF.

J is TRBJ2-5 and V is TRBV3-1 (or the pseudogene TRBV3-2), with unresolved D. The CDR3 runs 12 residues. V lost 3 bases and J lost 2, with 4 bases in between. The germline V gene encodes CDR1 LGHDT and CDR2 YNNKEL (reference sequence). CDR3 sequence reads: CASSHVQETQYF. DNA for the CDR3: TGTGCCAGCAGCCACGTACAAGAGACCCAGTACTTC.

V gene TRBV13 combines with J gene TRBJ1-2; 8 bases align to TRBD1. This CDR3 has 14 amino acids. Germline CDR1 is PRHDT and CDR2 is FYEKMQ (reference sequence). Germline trimming cut 6 bases from V and 7 bases from J; bases unmatched to any gene: 10. The DNA for the CDR3 is TGTGCCAGCAGTTTTCCTCGACAGGGGTCTGGCTACACCTTC. Its translation is CASSFPRQGSGYTF.

The chain is built from TRBV10-1 and TRBJ2-3; D might be TRBD1 (5 bases). Germline V gene data show CDR1 as WNHNN and CDR2 as SYGVQD (reference sequence). Trimming took off 0 bases at V and 5 bases at J, with 12 bases between the two ends. This CDR3 comprises 15 residues. CDR3 residues: CASSESLAGKDTQYF. The CDR3 DNA is TGCGCCAGCAGTGAGTCTCTCGCAGGGAAAGATACGCAGTATTTT.